These T cell receptor beta chains were read from a single sample in a study of blood T cell repertoires in COVID-19. The data were produced by immunoSEQ multiplex PCR, yet TCRdb's version contains in-frame clones alone and is incomplete. The table has some 240,000 clones, around 84% seen once. The specimen sequenced was PBMCs or T cells enriched from blood (not recorded which). The receptors were gathered from a man aged 30 to 39 with acute COVID-19. The CDR3 runs from the conserved cysteine through the conserved F or W. Each record gives: clone size, D gene, J gene, V gene, CDR3 DNA, CDR3 protein. The D gene is left open where the match is weak. The size of a clone is reported for some rows only, either as once, few or many, or as a class for expanded clones.

NA,NA,TRBJ2-1,TRBV24-1,TGTGCCACCGCGTCGATAGCGGAGGGGAGGTATGAGCAGTTCTTC,CATASIAEGRYEQFF
NA,TRBD2,TRBJ2-2,TRBV28,TGTGCCAGCAGTGGGACTAGCGGGGGCGTCGGGGAGCTGTTTTTT,CASSGTSGGVGELFF
NA,TRBD2,TRBJ2-4,TRBV5-1,TGCGCCAGCAGCTTGTCTTTAGCGGGGGACGCCAAAAACATTCAGTACTTC,CASSLSLAGDAKNIQYF
NA,NA,TRBJ1-6,TRBV19,TGTGCCAGTAGTATTGGAGGCCACTCACCCCTCCACTTT,CASSIGGHSPLHF
NA,TRBD1,TRBJ1-1,TRBV9,TGTGCCAGCAGCGAGCGGACAGGGTTCGCCACTGAAGCTTTCTTT,CASSERTGFATEAFF
NA,TRBD1,TRBJ1-2,TRBV19,TGTGCCAGTAGTACCCCGACAGGGGGCATGAACTATGGCTACACTTTC,CASSTPTGGMNYGYTF
NA,TRBD1,TRBJ1-1,TRBV19,TGTGCCAGTAGCCGGACAGGGGGCACCACTGAAGCTTTCTTT,CASSRTGGTTEAFF
NA,NA,TRBJ1-1,TRBV27,TGTGCCAGCAGAACCAGGGAGGACGCTGAAGCTTTCTTT,CASRTREDAEAFF
NA,NA,TRBJ2-1,TRBV4-1,TGCGCCAGCAGAAACCGATGGACAGACCACTACAATGAGCAGTTCTTC,CASRNRWTDHYNEQFF
NA,NA,TRBJ2-6,TRBV4-2,TGTGCCAGCAGCTCTAGTATGGGGGCTGATACTGGGGCCAACGTCCTGACTTTC,CASSSSMGADTGANVLTF
NA,TRBD1,TRBJ1-6,TRBV6-5,TGTGCCAGCAGTTATAGGACAGGGGCAAATTCACCCCTCCACTTT,CASSYRTGANSPLHF
once,TRBD2,TRBJ2-1,TRBV7-9,TGTGCCAGCAGACGACTTCAGTCTCTAGCGGTAGGTGACTATGAGCAGTTCTTC,CASRRLQSLAVGDYEQFF
NA,NA,TRBJ2-3,TRBV5-6,TGTGCCAGCAGCTTATATACATCTGGCACAGATACGCAGTATTTT,CASSLYTSGTDTQYF
NA,TRBD1,TRBJ2-3,TRBV5-4,TGTGCCAGCGGACAGGGGGCTGGAGATACGCAGTATTTT,CASGQGAGDTQYF
few,TRBD2,TRBJ2-1,TRBV7-3,TGTGCCAGCAGCCCGGGGACTAGCGGGATTAGAAGTGAGCAGTTCTTC,CASSPGTSGIRSEQFF
once,NA,TRBJ1-5,TRBV12-2,TGTGCAAGTCGCCTCCGGCAGGGGATTCAGCCCCAGCATTTT,CASRLRQGIQPQHF
once,NA,TRBJ1-1,TRBV5-6,TGTGCCAGCAGCTTGGATCCGGGAGGGAACGCTGAAGCTTTCTTT,CASSLDPGGNAEAFF
once,NA,TRBJ1-1,TRBV28,TGTGCCAGCAGCCGGCTAGTGGAGGTTTTAGAAGCTTTCTTT,CASSRLVEVLEAFF
NA,NA,TRBJ1-1,TRBV15,TGTGCCACCAGCGGCTGGGGGGGGGTCGAGGGGGACACTGAAGCTTTCTTT,CATSGWGGVEGDTEAFF
NA,TRBD2,TRBJ2-1,TRBV18,TGTGCCAGCTCACCACTGGGGCCGGGGGGGAATGAGCAGTTCTTC,CASSPLGPGGNEQFF
NA,TRBD1,TRBJ2-5,TRBV5-4,TGTGCCAGCAGCCAAGGACAGGGACAAGAGACCCAGTACTTC,CASSQGQGQETQYF
NA,NA,TRBJ1-4,TRBV25-1,TGTGCCAGCAGTCCGACTTCAACTAATGAAAAACTGTTTTTT,CASSPTSTNEKLFF